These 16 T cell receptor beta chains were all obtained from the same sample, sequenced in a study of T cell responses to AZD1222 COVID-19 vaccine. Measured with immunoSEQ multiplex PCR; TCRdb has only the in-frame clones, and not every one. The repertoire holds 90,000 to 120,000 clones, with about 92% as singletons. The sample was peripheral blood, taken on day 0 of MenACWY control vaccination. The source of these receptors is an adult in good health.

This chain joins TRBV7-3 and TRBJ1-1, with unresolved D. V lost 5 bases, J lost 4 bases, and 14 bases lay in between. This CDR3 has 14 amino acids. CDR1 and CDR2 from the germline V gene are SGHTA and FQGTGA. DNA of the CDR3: TGTGCCAGCAGCCAGGCGGGTCCGGGCACTGAAGCTTTCTTT. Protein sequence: CASSQAGPGTEAFF.

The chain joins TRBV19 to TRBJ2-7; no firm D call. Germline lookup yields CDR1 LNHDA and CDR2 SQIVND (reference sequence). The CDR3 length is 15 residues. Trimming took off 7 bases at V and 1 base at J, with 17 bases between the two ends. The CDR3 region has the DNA TGTGCCAGTAAACCCGCCGGTGTCGGTTCCTACGAGCAGTACTTC. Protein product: CASKPAGVGSYEQYF.

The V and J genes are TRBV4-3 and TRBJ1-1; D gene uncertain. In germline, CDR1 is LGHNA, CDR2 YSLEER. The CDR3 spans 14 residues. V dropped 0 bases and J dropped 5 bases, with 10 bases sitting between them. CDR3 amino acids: CASSQDGRETEAFF. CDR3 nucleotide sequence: TGCGCCAGCAGCCAAGATGGCAGAGAAACTGAAGCTTTCTTT.

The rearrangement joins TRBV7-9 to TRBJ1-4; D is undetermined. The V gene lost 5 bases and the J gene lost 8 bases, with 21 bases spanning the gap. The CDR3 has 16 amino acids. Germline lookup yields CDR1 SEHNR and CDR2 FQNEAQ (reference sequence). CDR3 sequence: CASSTPLKRVGEKLFF. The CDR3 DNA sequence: TGTGCCAGCAGCACACCCTTGAAGAGGGTGGGGGAAAAACTGTTTTTT.

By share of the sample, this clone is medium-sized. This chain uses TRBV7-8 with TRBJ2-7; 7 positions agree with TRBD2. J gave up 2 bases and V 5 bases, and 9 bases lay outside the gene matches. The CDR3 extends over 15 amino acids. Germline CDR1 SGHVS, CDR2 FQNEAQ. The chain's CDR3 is CASSASGARAYEQYF. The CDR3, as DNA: TGTGCCAGCAGCGCGAGCGGGGCTCGGGCCTACGAGCAGTACTTC.

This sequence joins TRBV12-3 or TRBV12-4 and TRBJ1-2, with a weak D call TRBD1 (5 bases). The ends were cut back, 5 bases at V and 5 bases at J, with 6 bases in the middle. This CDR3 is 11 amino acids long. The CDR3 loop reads CASSQGYGYTF. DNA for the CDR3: TGTGCCAGCAGTCAGGGTTATGGCTACACCTTC.

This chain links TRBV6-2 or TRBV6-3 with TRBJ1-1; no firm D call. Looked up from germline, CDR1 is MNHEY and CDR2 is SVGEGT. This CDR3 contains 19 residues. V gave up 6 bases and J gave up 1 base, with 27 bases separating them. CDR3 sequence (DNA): TGTGCCAGCAGCTCACTACTGCGTCGTGCGGGCCCGGGGAACACTGAAGCTTTCTTT. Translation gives CASSSLLRRAGPGNTEAFF.

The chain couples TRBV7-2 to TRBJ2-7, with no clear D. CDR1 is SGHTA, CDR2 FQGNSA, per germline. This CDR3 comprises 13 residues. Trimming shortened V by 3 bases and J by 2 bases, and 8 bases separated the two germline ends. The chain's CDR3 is CASSFIGTYEQYF. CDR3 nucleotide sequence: TGTGCCAGCAGCTTCATAGGAACCTACGAGCAGTACTTC. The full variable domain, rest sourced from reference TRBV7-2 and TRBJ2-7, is GAGVSQSPSNKVTEKGKDVELRCDPISGHTALYWYRQSLGQGLEFLIYFQGNSAPDKSGLPSDRFSAERTGGSVSTLTIQRTQQEDSAVYLCASSFIGTYEQYFGPGTRLTVT.

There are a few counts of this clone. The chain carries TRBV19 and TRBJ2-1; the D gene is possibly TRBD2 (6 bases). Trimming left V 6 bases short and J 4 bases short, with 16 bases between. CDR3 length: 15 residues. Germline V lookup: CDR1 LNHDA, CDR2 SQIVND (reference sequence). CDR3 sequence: CASRHAGPIYNEQFF. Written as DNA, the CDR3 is TGTGCCAGTAGGCATGCGGGGCCTATATACAATGAGCAGTTCTTC.

In nucleotides, the CDR3 is TGTGCCAGTAGTGCCGCGGGACAGGGGACGGGCTATGGCTACACCTTC. Its translation: CASSAAGQGTGYGYTF. This chain links TRBV19 with TRBJ1-2, with 10 bases that match TRBD1. The CDR3 has 16 amino acids. V lost 5 bases to trimming and J lost 4 bases; unmatched junction nucleotides: 10. Germline values: CDR1 LNHDA, CDR2 SQIVND (reference sequence).

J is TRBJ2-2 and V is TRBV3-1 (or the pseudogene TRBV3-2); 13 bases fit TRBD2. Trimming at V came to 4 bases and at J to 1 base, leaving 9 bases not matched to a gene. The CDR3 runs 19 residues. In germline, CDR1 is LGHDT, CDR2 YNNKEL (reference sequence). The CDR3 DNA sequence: TGTGCCAGCAGCCCGCGACCGGGACTAGCGGGGCGGAACACCGGGGAGCTGTTTTTT. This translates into CASSPRPGLAGRNTGELFF.

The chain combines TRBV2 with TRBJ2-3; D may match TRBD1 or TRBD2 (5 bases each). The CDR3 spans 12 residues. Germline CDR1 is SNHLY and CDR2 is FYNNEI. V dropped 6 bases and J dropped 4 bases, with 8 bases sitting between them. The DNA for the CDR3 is TGTGCCAGCAGGGGGGTACCAGATACGCAGTATTTT. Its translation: CASRGVPDTQYF.

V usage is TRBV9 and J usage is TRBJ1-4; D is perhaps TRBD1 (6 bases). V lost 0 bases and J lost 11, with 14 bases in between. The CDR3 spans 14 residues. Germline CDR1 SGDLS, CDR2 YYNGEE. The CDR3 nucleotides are TGTGCCAGCAGCGTAGTGTCAGGGGATGGGAAACTGTTTTTT. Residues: CASSVVSGDGKLFF.

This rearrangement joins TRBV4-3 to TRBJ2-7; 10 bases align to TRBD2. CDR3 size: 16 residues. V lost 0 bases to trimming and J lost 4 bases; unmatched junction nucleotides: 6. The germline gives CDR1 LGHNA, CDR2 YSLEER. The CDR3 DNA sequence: TGCGCCAGCAGCCAAGATGCAGCGGGGGGGCGTTACGAGCAGTACTTC. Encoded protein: CASSQDAAGGRYEQYF.

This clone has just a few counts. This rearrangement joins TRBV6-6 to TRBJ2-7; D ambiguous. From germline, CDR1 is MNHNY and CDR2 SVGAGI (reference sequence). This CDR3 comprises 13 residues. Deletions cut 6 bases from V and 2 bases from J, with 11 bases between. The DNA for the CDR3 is TGTGCCAGCAGGGTCCGTGACCCCTACGAGCAGTACTTC. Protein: CASRVRDPYEQYF.

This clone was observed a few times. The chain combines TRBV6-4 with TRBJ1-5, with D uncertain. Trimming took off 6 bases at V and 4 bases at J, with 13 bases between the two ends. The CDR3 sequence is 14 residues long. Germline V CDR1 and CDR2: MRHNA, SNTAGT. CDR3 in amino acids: CASSPGAGNQPQHF. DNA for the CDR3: TGTGCCAGCAGCCCGGGCGCCGGAAATCAGCCCCAGCATTTT.